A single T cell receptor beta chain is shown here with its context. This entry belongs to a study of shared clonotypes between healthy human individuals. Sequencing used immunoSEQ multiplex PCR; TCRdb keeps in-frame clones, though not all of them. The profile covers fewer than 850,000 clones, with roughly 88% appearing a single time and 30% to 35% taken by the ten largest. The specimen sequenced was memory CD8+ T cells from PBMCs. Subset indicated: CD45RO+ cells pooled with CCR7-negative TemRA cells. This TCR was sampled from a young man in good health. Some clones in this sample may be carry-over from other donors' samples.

CDR3 loop: CASRRQGAVYEQYF. The CDR3 DNA reads TGTGCCAGCAGGCGCCAGGGGGCCGTGTACGAGCAGTACTTC. The chain is built from TRBV27 and TRBJ2-7; TRBD1 agrees at 8 bases. The CDR3 has 14 amino acids. V dropped 6 bases and J dropped 4; count of bases not matched to a gene: 8. Germline lookup yields CDR1 MNHEY and CDR2 SMNVEV (reference sequence).